A selection of T cell receptor beta chains follows, all from one sample in a study of molecular identifiers for immune sequencing clone quantification. TCRdb independently ran MiXCR on the PCR reads; one entry per CDR3 protein. The sample lists some 320,000 distinct CDR3 sequences; roughly 24% were seen once. Sequenced sample: naive CD8+ T cells from blood, with Jurkat cell RNA spiked in. The receptors derive from a human donor in good health. Some libraries in this study had Jurkat cell RNA spiked in. Both conserved end residues are part of each CDR3. Fields, in order: J gene, D gene, CDR3 length, clone size, V gene, CDR3 DNA, CDR3 protein. A D gene is named only where the DNA matches it firmly. A row's size may be missing; if present it is once, few, many or a size class.

TRBJ2-7 | - | 15 | many | TRBV3-1 | TGTGCCAGCAGCCCTAGCGCCGGGGTAGTGCGGGAGCAGTACTTC | CASSPSAGVVREQYF
TRBJ2-3 | - | 15 | many | TRBV7-9 | TGTGCCAGCAGCTTAGCGCAAGGACCCACAGATACGCAGTATTTT | CASSLAQGPTDTQYF
TRBJ2-3 | - | 14 | many | TRBV28 | TGTGCCAGCAGTTTAGCAGGGGAAACAGATACGCAGTATTTT | CASSLAGETDTQYF
TRBJ2-3 | - | 15 | few | TRBV4-3 | TGCGCCAGCAGCCAAGATAAGGCCGCCACAGATACGCAGTATTTT | CASSQDKAATDTQYF
TRBJ2-3 | TRBD2 | 15 | few | TRBV5-4 | TGTGCCAGCAGCTCTAGCGGGGGAAGCACAGATACGCAGTATTTT | CASSSSGGSTDTQYF
TRBJ1-2 | - | 15 | few | TRBV7-9 | TGTGCCAGCAGCTTAGAGTCCGGTGGGCTCTATGGCTACACCTTC | CASSLESGGLYGYTF
TRBJ1-1 | - | 15 | once | TRBV6-2/TRBV6-3 | TGTGCCAGCAGTTACTCGTGGCCTTCGAACACTGAAGCTTTCTTT | CASSYSWPSNTEAFF
TRBJ2-3 | - | 14 | few | TRBV19 | TGTGCCAGTAGTATAGGCGGGGCTGTTGATACGCAGTATTTT | CASSIGGAVDTQYF
TRBJ1-1 | - | 14 | many | TRBV7-2 | TGTGCCAGCAGCTTTAACAGGGACGACACTGAAGCTTTCTTT | CASSFNRDDTEAFF
TRBJ2-1 | - | 17 | many | TRBV7-2 | TGTGCCAGCAGCCGGGGGGAAGACAGGAGAACCTACAATGAGCAGTTCTTC | CASSRGEDRRTYNEQFF
TRBJ1-5 | TRBD1 | 14 | many | TRBV2 | TGTGCCAGCAGTGACTGGACAGGGGACCAGCCCCAGCATTTT | CASSDWTGDQPQHF
TRBJ1-1 | - | 11 | few | TRBV12-3/TRBV12-4 | TGTGCCAGCGCATATAACACTGAAGCTTTCTTT | CASAYNTEAFF
TRBJ1-2 | TRBD1 | 17 | few | TRBV4-1 | TGCGCCAGCAGCCAAGGAGGGCGAACAGGGGCCGACTATGGCTACACCTTC | CASSQGGRTGADYGYTF
TRBJ2-1 | TRBD2 | 16 | few | TRBV27 | TGTGCCAGCAGTCCCCTGGCGGGAGGGATTGACAATGAGCAGTTCTTC | CASSPLAGGIDNEQFF
TRBJ2-7 | TRBD1 | 14 | many | TRBV7-9 | TGTGCCAGCAGCTGGCGGGACAGGGACTACGAGCAGTACTTC | CASSWRDRDYEQYF
TRBJ2-5 | TRBD2 | 16 | few | TRBV6-2/TRBV6-3 | TGTGCCAGCAGGCCCACCTTAGCGGGAGGAAGGGAGCCCCAGTACTTC | CASRPTLAGGREPQYF
TRBJ2-4 | - | 16 | few | TRBV3-1 | TGTGCCAGCAGCCCGCCGGAAGGGAGGGCCAAAAACATTCAGTACTTC | CASSPPEGRAKNIQYF
TRBJ2-5 | TRBD2 | 16 | few | TRBV7-6 | TGTGCCAGCAGCTTGATGACTAGCGGGGGGGCCGAGACCCAGTACTTC | CASSLMTSGGAETQYF
TRBJ1-2 | - | 15 | - | TRBV16 | TGTGCCAGCAGCCAATCCTCTACATCGAACTATGGCTACACCTTC | CASSQSSTSNYGYTF
TRBJ2-3 | - | 12 | many | TRBV27 | TGTGCCAGCATTGGAGCCACAGATACGCAGTATTTT | CASIGATDTQYF
TRBJ2-6 | TRBD1 | 17 | - | TRBV5-6 | TGTGCCAGCAGTCGGGACAGGGCCAGCTCTGGGGCCAACGTCCTGACTTTC | CASSRDRASSGANVLTF
TRBJ2-6 | - | 17 | - | TRBV6-5 | TGTGCCAGCAGTTACTCTAGCCCTCTCTCTGGGGCCAACGTCCTGACTTTC | CASSYSSPLSGANVLTF
TRBJ1-4 | - | 18 | - | TRBV6-1 | TGTGCCAGCAGTGAAGCTCCCGGGGCGAACGAGGGGTGGGAAAAACTGTTTTTT | CASSEAPGANEGWEKLFF
TRBJ2-7 | TRBD1 | 14 | few | TRBV4-1 | TGCGCCAGCAGCCAAGGCTGGACAGGCTACGAGCAGTACTTC | CASSQGWTGYEQYF
TRBJ1-6 | - | 12 | few | TRBV11-2 | TGTGCCAGCAGCTTACAGGGATTTCCCCTCCACTTT | CASSLQGFPLHF
TRBJ2-3 | TRBD1 | 16 | - | TRBV7-9 | TGTGCCAGCAGCCTGACGTGGGGGACAGACACAGATACGCAGTATTTT | CASSLTWGTDTDTQYF
TRBJ2-7 | TRBD1 | 14 | - | TRBV19 | TGTGCCAGTAGTATGGGACAGGGCCCCTACGAGCAGTACTTC | CASSMGQGPYEQYF
TRBJ2-3 | - | 13 | many | TRBV29-1 | TGCAGCGTTGAAGAAGAGGAGGCGGATACGCAGTATTTT | CSVEEEEADTQYF
TRBJ2-7 | TRBD2 | 16 | few | TRBV27 | TGTGCCAGCAGTGTAGGACTAGCGGGAGGGCCAGGGGAGCAGTACTTC | CASSVGLAGGPGEQYF
TRBJ2-7 | - | 14 | few | TRBV19 | TGTGCCAGTAGTGTGGGTCCAGGGCCCTACGAGCAGTACTTC | CASSVGPGPYEQYF
TRBJ2-4 | - | 14 | many | TRBV12-3/TRBV12-4 | TGTGCCAGCAGTCTCGGACAAGCCAAAAACATTCAGTACTTC | CASSLGQAKNIQYF